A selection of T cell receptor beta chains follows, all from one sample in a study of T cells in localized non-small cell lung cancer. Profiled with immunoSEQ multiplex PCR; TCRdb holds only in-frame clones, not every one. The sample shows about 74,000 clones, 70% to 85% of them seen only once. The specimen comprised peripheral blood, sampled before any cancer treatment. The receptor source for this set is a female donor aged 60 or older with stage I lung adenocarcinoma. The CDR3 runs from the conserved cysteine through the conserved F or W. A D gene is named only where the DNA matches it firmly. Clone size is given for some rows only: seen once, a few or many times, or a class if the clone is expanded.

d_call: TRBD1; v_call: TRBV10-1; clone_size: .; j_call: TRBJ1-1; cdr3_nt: TGCGCCAGCAGTGGACCTCTCGTGGGACAGGGGGAAGCTTTCTTT; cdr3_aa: CASSGPLVGQGEAFF
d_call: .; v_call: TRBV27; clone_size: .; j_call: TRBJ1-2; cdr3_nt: TGTGCCAGCAGTTTTTGGGGGGGAGTTGGCTACACCTTC; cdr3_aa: CASSFWGGVGYTF
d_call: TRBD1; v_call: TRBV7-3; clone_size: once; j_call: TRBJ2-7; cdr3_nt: TGTGCCAGCAGCTTAACGGGACAGGGCCCCGAGCAGTACTTC; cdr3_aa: CASSLTGQGPEQYF
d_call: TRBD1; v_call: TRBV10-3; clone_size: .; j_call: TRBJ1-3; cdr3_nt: TGTGCCATCAGTGGAGGACAGGGCTTCGCATCTGGAAACACCATATATTTT; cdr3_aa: CAISGGQGFASGNTIYF
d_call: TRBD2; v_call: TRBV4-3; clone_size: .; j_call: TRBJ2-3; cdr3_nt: TGCGCCAGCAGCCCAACGGCGGCGGGAGAGTTGACAGATACGCAGTATTTT; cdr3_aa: CASSPTAAGELTDTQYF
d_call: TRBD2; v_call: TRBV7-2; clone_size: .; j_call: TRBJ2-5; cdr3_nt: TGTGCCAGCAGCCTACTAGCGGGAGGGATCCAAGAGACCCAGTACTTC; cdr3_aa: CASSLLAGGIQETQYF
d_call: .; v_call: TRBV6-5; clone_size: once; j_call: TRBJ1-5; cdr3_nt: TGTGCCAGCAGTTACGGTCTTAGGGTGGAACAGCCCCAGCATTTT; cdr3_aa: CASSYGLRVEQPQHF
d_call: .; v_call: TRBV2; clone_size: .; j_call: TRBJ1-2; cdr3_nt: TGTGCCAGCCGGGGGCAGGGCTACACCTTC; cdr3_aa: CASRGQGYTF
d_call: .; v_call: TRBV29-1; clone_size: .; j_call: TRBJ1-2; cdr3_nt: TGCAGCGTTGAAGGGGGTAGCTATGGCTACACCTTC; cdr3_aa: CSVEGGSYGYTF
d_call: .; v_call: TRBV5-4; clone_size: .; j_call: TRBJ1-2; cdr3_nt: TGTGCCAGCAGCTTGGCGTCAGGATTCAACTATGGCTACACCTTC; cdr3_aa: CASSLASGFNYGYTF
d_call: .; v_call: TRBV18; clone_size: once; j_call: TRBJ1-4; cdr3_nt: TGTGCCAGCTCACCGCCAGGCACCGCAACTAATGAAAAACTGTTTTTT; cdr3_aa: CASSPPGTATNEKLFF
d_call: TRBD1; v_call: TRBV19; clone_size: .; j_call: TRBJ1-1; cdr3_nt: TGTGCCAGTAGTATTGCACAGGGGCAGAACACTGAAGCTTTCTTT; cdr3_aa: CASSIAQGQNTEAFF
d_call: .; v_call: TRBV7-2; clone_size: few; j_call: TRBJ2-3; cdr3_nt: TGTGCCAGCAGAACGACTAGTTTTGATACGCAGTATTTT; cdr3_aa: CASRTTSFDTQYF
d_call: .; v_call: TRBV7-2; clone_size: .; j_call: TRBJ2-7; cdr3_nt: TGTGCCAGCAGCTACAGGGTATCCTACGAGCAGTACTTC; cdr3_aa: CASSYRVSYEQYF
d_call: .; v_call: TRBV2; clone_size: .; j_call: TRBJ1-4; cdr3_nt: TGTGCCAGCACCCGGACTGCTGAAAAACTGTTTTTT; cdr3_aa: CASTRTAEKLFF
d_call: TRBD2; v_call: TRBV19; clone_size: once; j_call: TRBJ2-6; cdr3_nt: TGTGCCAGTACCAACTCGGGACTAGCGGGGGCTGGGGCCAACGTCCTGACTTTC; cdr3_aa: CASTNSGLAGAGANVLTF
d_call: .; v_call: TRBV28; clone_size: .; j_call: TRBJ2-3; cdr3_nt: TGTGCCGGAAAGCGGGCCAAAGAGGGTGATACGCAGTATTTT; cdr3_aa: CAGKRAKEGDTQYF
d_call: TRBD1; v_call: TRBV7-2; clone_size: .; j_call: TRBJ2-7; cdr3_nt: TGTGCCAGCAGCTGGACAGGCGGACCTACCGTGGGCGAGCAGTACTTC; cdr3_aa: CASSWTGGPTVGEQYF
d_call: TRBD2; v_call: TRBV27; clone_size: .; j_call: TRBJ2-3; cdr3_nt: TGTGCCAGCAGTTTATTGACTAGCGGGGCGACCACAGATACGCAGTATTTT; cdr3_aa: CASSLLTSGATTDTQYF
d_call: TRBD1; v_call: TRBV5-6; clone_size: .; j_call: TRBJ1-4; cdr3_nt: TGTGCCAGCAGCGAGACAGGGTTGGATGAAAAACTGTTTTTT; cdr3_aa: CASSETGLDEKLFF
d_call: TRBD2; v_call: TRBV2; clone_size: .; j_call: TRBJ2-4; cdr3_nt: TGTGCCAGGGGAGCGGGGATAGCCAAAAACATTCAGTACTTC; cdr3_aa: CARGAGIAKNIQYF
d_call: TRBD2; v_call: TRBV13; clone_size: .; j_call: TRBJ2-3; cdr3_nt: TGTGCCAGCAGCCCAGGTCCCGGGACTAGCGGGAGCACAGATACGCAGTATTTT; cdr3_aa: CASSPGPGTSGSTDTQYF
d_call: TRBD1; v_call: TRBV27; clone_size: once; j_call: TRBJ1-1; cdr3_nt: TGTGCCAGCAGTTTAAGGCCAGGGGGCACTGAAGCTTTCTTT; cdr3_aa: CASSLRPGGTEAFF
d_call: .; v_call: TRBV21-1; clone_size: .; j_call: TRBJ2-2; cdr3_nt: TGTGCCAGCAGCAAATTTGGGACCCTTATGTGTAAGAGTTGCGGCGGGGAGCTGTTTTTT; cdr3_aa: CASSKFGTLMCKSCGGELFF
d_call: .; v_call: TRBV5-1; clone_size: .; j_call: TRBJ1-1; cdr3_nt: TGCGCCAGCAGCTTGGAGGGTGGGAACACTGAAGCTTTCTTT; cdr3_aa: CASSLEGGNTEAFF
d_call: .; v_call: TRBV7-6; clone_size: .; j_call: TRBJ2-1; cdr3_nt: TGTGCCAGCAGCTCCCCGGGGGACGGCCTCTACAATGAGCAGTTCTTC; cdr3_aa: CASSSPGDGLYNEQFF
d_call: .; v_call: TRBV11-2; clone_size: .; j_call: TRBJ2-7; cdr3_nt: TGTGCCAGCAGCCCAAGGCCCTCCTTTGGGGAGCAGTACTTC; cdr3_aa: CASSPRPSFGEQYF
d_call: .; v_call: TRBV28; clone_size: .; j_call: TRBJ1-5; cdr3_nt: TGTGCCAGCAGTTCCGCATGGGGACCCCGGAGCAATCAGCCCCAGCATTTT; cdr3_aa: CASSSAWGPRSNQPQHF
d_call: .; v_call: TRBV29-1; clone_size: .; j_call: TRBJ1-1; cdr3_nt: TGCAGCGTTGCAGGGGTTTCTGAAGCTTTCTTT; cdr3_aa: CSVAGVSEAFF
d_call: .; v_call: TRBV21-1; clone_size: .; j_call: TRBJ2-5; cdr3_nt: TGTGCCAGCAGCACGCGCAGGGTGGGTTTGTGTACTCGAGAGACCCAGTACTTC; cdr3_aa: CASSTRRVGLCTRETQYF
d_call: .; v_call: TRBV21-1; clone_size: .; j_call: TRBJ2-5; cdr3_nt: TGTGCCAGCAGCAAAGGGCTACCCGGGACCCAGTACTTC; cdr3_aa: CASSKGLPGTQYF
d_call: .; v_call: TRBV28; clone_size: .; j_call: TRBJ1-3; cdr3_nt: TGTGCCAGCATCATGGGCAGGGTAAAGACTGGAAACACCATATATTTT; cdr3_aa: CASIMGRVKTGNTIYF
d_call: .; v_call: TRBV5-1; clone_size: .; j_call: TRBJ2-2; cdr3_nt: TGCGCCAGCAGCCCTGTAGGGTCCGGGGAGCTGTTTTTT; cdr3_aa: CASSPVGSGELFF
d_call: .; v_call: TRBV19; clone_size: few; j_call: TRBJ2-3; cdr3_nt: TGTGCCAGTAGTATAGGACCAGAAACAGATACGCAGTATTTT; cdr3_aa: CASSIGPETDTQYF
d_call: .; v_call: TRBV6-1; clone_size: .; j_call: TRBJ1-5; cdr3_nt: TGTGCCAGCAGTGAAGGGACAGCCAATCAGCCCCAGCATTTT; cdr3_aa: CASSEGTANQPQHF
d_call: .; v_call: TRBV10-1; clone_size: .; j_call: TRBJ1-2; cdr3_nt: TGCGCCAGCAGTGAGTCCGGCAGGGGCCTCTATGGCTACACCTTC; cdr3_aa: CASSESGRGLYGYTF
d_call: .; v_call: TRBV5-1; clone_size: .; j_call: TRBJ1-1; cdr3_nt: TGCGCCAGCAGCTTGGGGACAGCGAACACTGAAGCTTTCTTT; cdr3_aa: CASSLGTANTEAFF
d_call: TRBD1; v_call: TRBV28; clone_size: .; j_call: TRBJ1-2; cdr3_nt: TGTGCCAGCAGTTTTGTTGCCAGGGGGTTTGGCTACACCTTC; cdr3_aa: CASSFVARGFGYTF
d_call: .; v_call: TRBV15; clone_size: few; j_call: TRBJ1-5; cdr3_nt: TGTGCCACCAGCAGAGATGCAGATCAGCCCCAGCATTTT; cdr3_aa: CATSRDADQPQHF
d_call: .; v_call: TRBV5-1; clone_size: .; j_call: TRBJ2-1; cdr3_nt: TGCGCCAGCACCCGGAGCTACAATGAGCAGTTCTTC; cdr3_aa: CASTRSYNEQFF